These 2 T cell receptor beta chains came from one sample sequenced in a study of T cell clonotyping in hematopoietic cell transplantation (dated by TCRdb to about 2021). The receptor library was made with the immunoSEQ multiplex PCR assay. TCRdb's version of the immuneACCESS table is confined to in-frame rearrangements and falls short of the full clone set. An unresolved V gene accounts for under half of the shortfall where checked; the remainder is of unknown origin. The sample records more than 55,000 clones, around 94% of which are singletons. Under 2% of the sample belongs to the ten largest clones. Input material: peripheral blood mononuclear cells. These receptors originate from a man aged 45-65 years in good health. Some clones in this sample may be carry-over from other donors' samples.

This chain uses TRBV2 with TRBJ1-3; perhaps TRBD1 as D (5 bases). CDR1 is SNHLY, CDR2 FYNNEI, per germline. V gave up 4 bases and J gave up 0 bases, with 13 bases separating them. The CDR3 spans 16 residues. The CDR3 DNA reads TGTGCCAGCAGTGTCGGGACGGACTACTCTGGAAACACCATATATTTT. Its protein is CASSVGTDYSGNTIYF. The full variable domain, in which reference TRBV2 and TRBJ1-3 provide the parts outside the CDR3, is EPEVTQTPSHQVTQMGQEVILRCVPISNHLYFYWYRQILGQKVEFLVSFYNNEISEKSEIFDDQFSVERPDGSNFTLKIRSTKLEDSAMYFCASSVGTDYSGNTIYFGEGSWLTVV.

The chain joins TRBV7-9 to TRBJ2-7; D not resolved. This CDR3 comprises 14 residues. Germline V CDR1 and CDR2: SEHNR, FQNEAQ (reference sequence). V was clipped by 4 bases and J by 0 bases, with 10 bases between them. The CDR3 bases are TGTGCCAGCAGCTCTAACCAAAACTCCTACGAGCAGTACTTC. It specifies CASSSNQNSYEQYF.